This TCR beta chain was documented in a study of cytomegalovirus exposure and HLA in healthy donors. On this clone: Its antigen remains unknown.

The PCR employed 60 Vbeta primers together with 13 Jbeta primers. Using immunoSEQ multiplex PCR, the repertoire was profiled, and TCRdb retains in-frame clones only, with some absent. The table records about 200,000 clones, roughly 80% of them present only once. Study-wide results and limits: V- and J-gene trimming in TCR beta was tied to a missense DCLRE1C variant by an analysis performed later.

CDR3 length equals 15 residues. Germline V gives CDR1 MNHNS, CDR2 SASEGT. V was cut by 2 bases and J by 1 base, with 12 bases left in between. The sequencing sample was made of PBMCs. This TCR was sampled from a girl aged 2 to 9 in good health and CMV-seronegative. The chain carries TRBV6-1 and TRBJ2-7; TRBD1 is a possible D gene (6 bases). Here the CDR3 DNA reads TGTGCCAGCAGTGAATTCGGGCAGGGGTCCTACGAGCAGTACTTC. It is translated as CASSEFGQGSYEQYF.